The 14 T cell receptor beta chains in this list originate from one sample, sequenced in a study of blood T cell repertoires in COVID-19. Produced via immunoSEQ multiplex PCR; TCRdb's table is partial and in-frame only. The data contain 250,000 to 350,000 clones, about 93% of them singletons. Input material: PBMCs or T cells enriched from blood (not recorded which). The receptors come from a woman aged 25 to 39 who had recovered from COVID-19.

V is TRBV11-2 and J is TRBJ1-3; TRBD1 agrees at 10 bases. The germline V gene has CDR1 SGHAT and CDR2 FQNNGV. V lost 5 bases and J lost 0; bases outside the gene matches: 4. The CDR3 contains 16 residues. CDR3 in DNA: TGTGCCAGCAGCCGACAGGGGGCAACCTCTGGAAACACCATATATTTT. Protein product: CASSRQGATSGNTIYF.

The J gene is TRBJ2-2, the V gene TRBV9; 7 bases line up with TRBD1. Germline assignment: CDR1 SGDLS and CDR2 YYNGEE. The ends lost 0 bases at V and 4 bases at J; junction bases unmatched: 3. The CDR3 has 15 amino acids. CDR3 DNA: TGTGCCAGCAGCGTAGGTACAGGGGCCACCGGGGAGCTGTTTTTT. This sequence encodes CASSVGTGATGELFF.

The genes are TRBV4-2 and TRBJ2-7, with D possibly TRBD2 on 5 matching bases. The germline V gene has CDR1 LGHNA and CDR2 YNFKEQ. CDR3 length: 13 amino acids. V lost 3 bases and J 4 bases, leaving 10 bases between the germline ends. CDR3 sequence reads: CASSQDSYYEQYF. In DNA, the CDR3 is TGTGCCAGCAGCCAGGACTCTTATTACGAGCAGTACTTC.

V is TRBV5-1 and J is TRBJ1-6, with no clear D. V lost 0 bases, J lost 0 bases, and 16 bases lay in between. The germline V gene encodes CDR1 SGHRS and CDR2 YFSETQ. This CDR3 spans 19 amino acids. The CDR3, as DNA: TGCGCCAGCAGCTTGGCCCCAAAAATCGGGAGCTCCTATAATTCACCCCTCCACTTT. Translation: CASSLAPKIGSSYNSPLHF.

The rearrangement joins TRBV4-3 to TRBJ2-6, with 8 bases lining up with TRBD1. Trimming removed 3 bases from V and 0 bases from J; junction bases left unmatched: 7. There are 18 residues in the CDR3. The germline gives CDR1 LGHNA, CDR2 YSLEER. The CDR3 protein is CASSQETGAYSGANVLTF. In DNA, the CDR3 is TGCGCCAGCAGCCAGGAGACAGGGGCCTACTCTGGGGCCAACGTCCTGACTTTC.

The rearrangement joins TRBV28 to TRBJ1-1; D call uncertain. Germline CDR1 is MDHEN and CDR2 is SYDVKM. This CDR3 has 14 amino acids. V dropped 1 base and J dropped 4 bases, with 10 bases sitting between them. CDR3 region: CASSLSGFGTEAFF. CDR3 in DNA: TGTGCCAGCAGTTTATCGGGTTTCGGCACTGAAGCTTTCTTT.

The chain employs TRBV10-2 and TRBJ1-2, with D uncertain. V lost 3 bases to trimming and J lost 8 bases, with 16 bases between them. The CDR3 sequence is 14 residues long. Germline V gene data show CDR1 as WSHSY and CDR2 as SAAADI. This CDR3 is CASSEGRTTGGYTF. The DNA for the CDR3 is TGCGCCAGCAGTGAAGGACGAACGACGGGAGGCTACACCTTC.

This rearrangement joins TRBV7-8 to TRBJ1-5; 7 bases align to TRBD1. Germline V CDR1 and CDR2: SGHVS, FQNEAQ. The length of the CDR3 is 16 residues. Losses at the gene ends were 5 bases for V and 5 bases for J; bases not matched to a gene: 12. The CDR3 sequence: CASSRRTGIGHQPQHF. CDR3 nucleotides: TGTGCCAGCAGCCGGCGGACAGGTATTGGGCATCAGCCCCAGCATTTT.

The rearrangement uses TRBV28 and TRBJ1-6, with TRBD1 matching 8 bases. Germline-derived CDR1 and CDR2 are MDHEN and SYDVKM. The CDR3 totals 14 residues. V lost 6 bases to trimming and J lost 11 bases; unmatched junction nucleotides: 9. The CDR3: CASRPGQAPPPLHF. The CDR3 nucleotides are TGTGCCAGCAGACCGGGACAGGCTCCCCCACCCCTCCACTTT.

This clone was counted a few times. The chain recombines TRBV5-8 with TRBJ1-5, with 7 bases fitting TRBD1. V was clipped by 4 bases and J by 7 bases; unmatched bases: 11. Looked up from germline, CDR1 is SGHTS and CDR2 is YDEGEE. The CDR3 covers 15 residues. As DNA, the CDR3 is TGTGCCAGCAGCATACAGGGGACCTCCAGGCAGCCCCAGCATTTT. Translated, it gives CASSIQGTSRQPQHF.

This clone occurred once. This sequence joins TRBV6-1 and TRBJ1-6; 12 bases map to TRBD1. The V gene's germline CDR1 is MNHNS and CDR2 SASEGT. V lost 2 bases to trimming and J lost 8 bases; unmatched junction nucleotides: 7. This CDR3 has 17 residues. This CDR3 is CASSELGTGGRDSPLHF. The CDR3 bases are TGTGCCAGCAGTGAACTAGGGACAGGGGGCCGGGATTCACCCCTCCACTTT.

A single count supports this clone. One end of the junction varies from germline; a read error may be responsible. This chain's CDR3 is CASGFTLGGQGEAFF. The CDR3 bases are TGTGCCAGCGGTTTTACCCTCGGGGGACAGGGTGAAGCTTTCTTT. The chain couples TRBV27 to TRBJ1-1; TRBD1 matches at 9 bases. There are 15 residues in the CDR3. Germline CDR1 is MNHEY and CDR2 is SMNVEV (reference sequence).

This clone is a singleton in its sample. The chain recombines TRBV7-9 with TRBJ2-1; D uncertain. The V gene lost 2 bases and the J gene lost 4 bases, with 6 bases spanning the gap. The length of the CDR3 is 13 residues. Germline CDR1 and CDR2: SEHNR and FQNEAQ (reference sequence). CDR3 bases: TGTGCCAGCAGCTTATCCCCATACAATGAGCAGTTCTTC. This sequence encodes CASSLSPYNEQFF. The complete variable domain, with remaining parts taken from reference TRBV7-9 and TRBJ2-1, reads DTGVSQNPRHKITKRGQNVTFRCDPISEHNRLYWYRQTLGQGPEFLTYFQNEAQLEKSRLLSDRFSAERPKGSFSTLEIQRTEQGDSAMYLCASSLSPYNEQFFGPGTRLTVL.

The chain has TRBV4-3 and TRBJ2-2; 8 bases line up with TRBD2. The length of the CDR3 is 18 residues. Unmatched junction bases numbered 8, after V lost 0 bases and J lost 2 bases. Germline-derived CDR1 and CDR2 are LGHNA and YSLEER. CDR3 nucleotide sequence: TGCGCCAGCAGCCAAGAGCCGGTACTAGCGGACAACACCGGGGAGCTGTTTTTT. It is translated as CASSQEPVLADNTGELFF.